This TCR beta chain was identified during a study of cytomegalovirus exposure and HLA in healthy donors. The study, taken as a whole, reports: The study put 160 or so TCR beta chains on its list as cytomegalovirus-associated.

The study ran its PCR with 60 Vbeta and 13 Jbeta primers. Sequencing was performed with immunoSEQ multiplex PCR; in TCRdb, only in-frame clones are kept and a portion is missing. The repertoire has more than 95,000 clones, roughly three quarters of them found once; the top ten carry 3.5% to 5%. In the case of this clone: The antigen remains unidentified.

Looked up from germline, CDR1 is SEHNR and CDR2 is FQNEAQ (reference sequence). Trimming took 2 bases from V and 4 from J, leaving 12 bases between them. The CDR3 is made up of 14 amino acids. The specimen sequenced was PBMCs. This receptor was taken from a man aged 25-45 years in good health and CMV-seropositive. The chain joins TRBV7-9 to TRBJ2-7; tentative D call: TRBD1 (6 bases). CDR3 loop: CASSLHREGYEQYF. The CDR3 bases are TGTGCCAGCAGCTTACACAGGGAAGGATACGAGCAGTACTTC.